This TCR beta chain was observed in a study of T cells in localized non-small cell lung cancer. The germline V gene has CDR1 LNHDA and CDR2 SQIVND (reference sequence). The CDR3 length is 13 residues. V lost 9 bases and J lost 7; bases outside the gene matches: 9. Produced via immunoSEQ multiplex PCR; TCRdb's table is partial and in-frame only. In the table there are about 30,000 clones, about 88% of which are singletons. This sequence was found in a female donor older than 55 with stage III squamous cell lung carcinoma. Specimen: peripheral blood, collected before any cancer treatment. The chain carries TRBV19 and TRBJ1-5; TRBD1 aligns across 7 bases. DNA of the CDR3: TGTGCCAGCGAAGACAGGGCTGGCCAGCCCCAGCATTTT. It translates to CASEDRAGQPQHF.